This entry lists 2 T cell receptor beta chains sequenced from one sample in a study of Graves' ophthalmopathy and Graves' hyperthyroidism. Amplification of the TCR beta CDR3 regions used RNA transcripts (as template). First-round RT-PCR employed HTBI primers, with a second-round multiplex PCR after it. TCRdb used MiXCR to reprocess the multiplex PCR reads, holding one entry per CDR3 protein. The repertoire includes 300,000 to 350,000 distinct CDR3 sequences, roughly a sixth of them detected once, and 9% to 15% sits in the top ten. Source material: peripheral blood. These TCRs come from an adult man with Graves' ophthalmopathy.

Concerning this clonotype itself: As the CDR3 is not closed by the conserved phenylalanine or tryptophan, this likely results from a read error. The DNA is left out, because the CDR3 cannot be placed on it with certainty; the CDR3 is given as TCRdb lists it. The V gene is TRBV5-1, the J gene TRBJ2-5; the table assigns TRBD2, which was not confirmed against the DNA. The CDR3 comprises 12 residues, both ends counted. The germline gives CDR1 SGHRS, CDR2 YFSETQ. This CDR3 reads CASSALAGAQAL.

The chain has TRBV27 and TRBJ2-7; TRBD2 matches at 10 bases. CDR1 is MNHEY and CDR2 is SMNVEV in the germline V gene (reference sequence). There are 14 residues in the CDR3. V was clipped by 6 bases and J by 3 bases; unmatched bases: 5. Here the CDR3 reads CASRMTSGFYEQYF. CDR3 DNA: TGTGCCAGCAGGATGACTAGCGGGTTCTACGAGCAGTACTTC.